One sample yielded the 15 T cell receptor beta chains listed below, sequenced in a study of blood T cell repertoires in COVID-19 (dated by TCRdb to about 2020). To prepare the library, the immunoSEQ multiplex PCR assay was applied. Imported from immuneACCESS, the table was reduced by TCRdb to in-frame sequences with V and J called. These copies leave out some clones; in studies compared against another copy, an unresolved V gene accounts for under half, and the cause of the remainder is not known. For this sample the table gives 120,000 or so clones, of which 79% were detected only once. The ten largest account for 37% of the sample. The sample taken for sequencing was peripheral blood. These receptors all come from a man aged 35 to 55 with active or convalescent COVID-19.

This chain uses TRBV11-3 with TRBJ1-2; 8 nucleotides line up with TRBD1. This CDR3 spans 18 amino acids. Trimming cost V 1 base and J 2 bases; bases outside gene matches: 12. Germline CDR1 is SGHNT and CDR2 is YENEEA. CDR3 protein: CASSLAGSGTGGNYGYTF. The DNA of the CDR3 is TGTGCCAGCAGCTTAGCGGGGTCCGGGACAGGAGGAAACTATGGCTACACCTTC.

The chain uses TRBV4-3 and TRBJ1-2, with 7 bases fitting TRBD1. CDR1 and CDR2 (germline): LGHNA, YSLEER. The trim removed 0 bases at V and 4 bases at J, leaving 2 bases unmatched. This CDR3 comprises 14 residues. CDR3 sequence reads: CASSQEGGGYGYTF. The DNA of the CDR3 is TGCGCCAGCAGCCAAGAAGGGGGCGGCTATGGCTACACCTTC.

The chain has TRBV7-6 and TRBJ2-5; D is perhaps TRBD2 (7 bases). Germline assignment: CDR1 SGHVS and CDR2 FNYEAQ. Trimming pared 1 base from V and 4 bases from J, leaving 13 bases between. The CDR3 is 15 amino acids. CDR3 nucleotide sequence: TGTGCCAGCAGCTTAGGTCGGGGGGCAGGAGAGACCCAGTACTTC. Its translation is CASSLGRGAGETQYF.

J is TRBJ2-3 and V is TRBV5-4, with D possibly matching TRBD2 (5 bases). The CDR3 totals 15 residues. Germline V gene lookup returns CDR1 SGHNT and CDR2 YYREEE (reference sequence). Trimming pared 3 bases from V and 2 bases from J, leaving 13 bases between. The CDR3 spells CASSYGGRFTDTQYF. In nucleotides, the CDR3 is TGTGCCAGCAGCTATGGAGGCAGGTTCACAGATACGCAGTATTTT.

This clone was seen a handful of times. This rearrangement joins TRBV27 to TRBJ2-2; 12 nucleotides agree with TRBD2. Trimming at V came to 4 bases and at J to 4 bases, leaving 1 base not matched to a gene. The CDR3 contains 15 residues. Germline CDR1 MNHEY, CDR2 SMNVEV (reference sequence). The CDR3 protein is CASSSLAGGTGELFF. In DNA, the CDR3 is TGTGCCAGCAGTTCACTAGCGGGGGGCACCGGGGAGCTGTTTTTT.

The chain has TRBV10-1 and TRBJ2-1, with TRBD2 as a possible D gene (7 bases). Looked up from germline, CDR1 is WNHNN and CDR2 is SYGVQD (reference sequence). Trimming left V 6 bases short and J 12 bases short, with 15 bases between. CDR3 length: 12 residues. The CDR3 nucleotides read TGCGCCAGCAGCGGGGGGCCCGCTGCGCAGTTCTTC. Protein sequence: CASSGGPAAQFF.

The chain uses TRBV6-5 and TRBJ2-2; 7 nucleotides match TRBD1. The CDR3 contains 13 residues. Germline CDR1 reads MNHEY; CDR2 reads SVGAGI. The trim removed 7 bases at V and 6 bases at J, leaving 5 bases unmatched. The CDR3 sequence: CASNTGVPGELFF. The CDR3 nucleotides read TGTGCCAGCAACACAGGGGTCCCCGGGGAGCTGTTTTTT.

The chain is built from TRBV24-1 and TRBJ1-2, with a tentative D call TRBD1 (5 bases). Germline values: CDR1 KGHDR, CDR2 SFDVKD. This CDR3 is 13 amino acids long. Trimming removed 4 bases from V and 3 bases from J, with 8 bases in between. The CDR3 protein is CATSEGLYYGYTF. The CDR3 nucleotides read TGTGCCACCAGTGAGGGGCTTTACTATGGCTACACCTTC.

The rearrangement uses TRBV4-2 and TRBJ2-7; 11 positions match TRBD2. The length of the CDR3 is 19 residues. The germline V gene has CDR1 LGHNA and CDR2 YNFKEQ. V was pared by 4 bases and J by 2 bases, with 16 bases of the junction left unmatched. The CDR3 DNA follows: TGTGCCAGCAGCCCAACCGGGACGCCGGGACTAGCGGCCGCCTACGAGCAGTACTTC. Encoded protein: CASSPTGTPGLAAAYEQYF.

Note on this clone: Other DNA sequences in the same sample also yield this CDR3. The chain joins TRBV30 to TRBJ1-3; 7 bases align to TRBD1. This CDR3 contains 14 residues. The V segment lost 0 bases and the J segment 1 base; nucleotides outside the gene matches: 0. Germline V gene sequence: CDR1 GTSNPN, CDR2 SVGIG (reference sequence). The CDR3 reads CAWSVTGSGNTIYF. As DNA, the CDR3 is TGTGCCTGGAGTGTGACAGGGTCTGGAAACACCATATATTTT.

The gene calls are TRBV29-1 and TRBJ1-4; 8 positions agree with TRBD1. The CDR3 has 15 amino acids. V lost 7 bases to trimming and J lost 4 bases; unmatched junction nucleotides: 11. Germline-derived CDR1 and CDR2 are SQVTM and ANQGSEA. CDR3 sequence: CSADSGTGLNEKLFF. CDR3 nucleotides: TGCAGCGCTGACTCCGGGACAGGCCTTAATGAAAAACTGTTTTTT.

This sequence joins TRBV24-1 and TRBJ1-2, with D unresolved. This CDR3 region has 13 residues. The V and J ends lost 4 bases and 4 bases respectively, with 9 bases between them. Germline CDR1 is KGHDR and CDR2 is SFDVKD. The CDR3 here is CATSESSFYGYTF. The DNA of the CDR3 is TGTGCCACCAGTGAATCTAGTTTCTATGGCTACACCTTC.

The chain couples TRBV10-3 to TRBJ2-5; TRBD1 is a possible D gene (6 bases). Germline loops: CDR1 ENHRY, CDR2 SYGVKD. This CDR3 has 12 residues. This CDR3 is CASQGLGETQYF. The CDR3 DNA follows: TGTGCATCCCAGGGGCTAGGAGAGACCCAGTACTTC.

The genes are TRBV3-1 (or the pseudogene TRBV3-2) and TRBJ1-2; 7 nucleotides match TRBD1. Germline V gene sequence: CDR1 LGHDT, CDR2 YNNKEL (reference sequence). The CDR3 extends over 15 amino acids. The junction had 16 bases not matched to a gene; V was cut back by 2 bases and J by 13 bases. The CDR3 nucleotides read TGTGCCAGCAGCCAAAAAACGGGACAGCTGGCGCTTGTCACCTTC. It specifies CASSQKTGQLALVTF.

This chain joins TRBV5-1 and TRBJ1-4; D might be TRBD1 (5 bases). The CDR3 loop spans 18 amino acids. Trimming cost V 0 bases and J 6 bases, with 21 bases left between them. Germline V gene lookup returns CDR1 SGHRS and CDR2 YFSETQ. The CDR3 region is CASSLGFRQGGLDEKLFF. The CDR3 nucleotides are TGCGCCAGCAGCTTGGGGTTCCGGCAGGGAGGATTAGATGAAAAACTGTTTTTT.